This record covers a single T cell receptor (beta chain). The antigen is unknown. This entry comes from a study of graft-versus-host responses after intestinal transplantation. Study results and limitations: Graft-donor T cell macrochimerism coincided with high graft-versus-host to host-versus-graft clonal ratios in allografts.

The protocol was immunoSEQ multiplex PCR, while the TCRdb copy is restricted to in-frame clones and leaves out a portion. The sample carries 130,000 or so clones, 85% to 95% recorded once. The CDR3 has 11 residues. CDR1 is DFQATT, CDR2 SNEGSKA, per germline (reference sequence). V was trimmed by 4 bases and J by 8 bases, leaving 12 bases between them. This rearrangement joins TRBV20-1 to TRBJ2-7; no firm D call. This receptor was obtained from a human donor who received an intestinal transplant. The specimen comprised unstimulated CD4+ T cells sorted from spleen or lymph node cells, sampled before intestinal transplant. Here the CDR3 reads CSATGLLKQYF. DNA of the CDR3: TGCAGTGCTACCGGGCTCCTGAAGCAGTACTTC.